The present T cell receptor beta chain was sequenced within a study of T-cell memory formation after mild COVID-19 (dated by TCRdb to the early 2020s). Regarding the study in general: TCR sequence clusters from the two donors were largely donor specific. Longitudinal TCRalpha and TCRbeta repertoire sequencing tracked T-cell clones expanding and contracting after mild COVID-19 in a couple of donors. Two young, previously healthy adult volunteers, one female and one male, were included in the cohort.

The CDR3 starts with the cysteine, ends with the phenylalanine, and has 14 residues. Solely the CDR3 DNA is kept, with 42 bases framed from the first base. Trimming costs V 8 bases and J 3 bases, and their ends lie 16 bases apart. CDR1 and CDR2, per the germline V gene, are MNHEY and SVGEGT. General study outcomes and caveats: Contracting CD4+ clones appeared mostly in the CM and EM memory subsets, whereas CD8+ clones were enriched in EMRA. Some responding clones were detected in pre-infection memory, which suggested that pre-existing cross-reactive memory T cells had joined the SARS-CoV-2 response. The study covered only a couple of mild cases, and larger cohorts including severe cases with pre-infection samples were considered necessary. SARS-CoV-2 specificity was not confirmed for the second-wave clones peaking on day 37. Balanced CD4/CD8 phenotypes were observed for clones contracting from day 15 to 85, whereas a bias towards CD4+ was observed for a second wave of clones expanding from day 15 to 37.

Sequenced using an Illumina NovaSeq 6000. Using 5'RACE with constant-segment primers, TCRalpha and TCRbeta cDNA libraries were constructed, with sample barcodes and unique molecular identifiers added in the process. Trizol reagent was used to extract RNA from every sample. Amplification of the libraries took two PCR steps, and the second step added a second sample barcode plus Illumina TruSeq adapters. Sequencing of libraries was performed on an Illumina NovaSeq with 2 x 150 bp paired-end reads. The source study handled its data this way. With migec v1.2.7, reads were demultiplexed and then collapsed into UMI-guided consensus sequences. Using mixcr v2.1.11, UMI consensuses were aligned to TRA and TRB V and J templates and then assembled into clonotypes. A clonotype was counted as expanded or contracted only when both edgeR and NoisET called the clonotype significant, with the noise models trained on biological replicates. For edgeR calls, the cutoffs were a false discovery rate-adjusted p below 0.01 and a log2 fold-change threshold of 1. As an exploratory analysis of dynamics, max-normalized trajectories of the 1000 most abundant clonotypes were examined by PCA with hierarchical clustering. Separately sequenced CD4+ and CD8+ repertoires were used to assign the CD4 or CD8 phenotype of responding clones. The public sequencing data were trimmed at Q25 with fastp and processed into clonotypes with MiXCR by TCRdb, which kept only in-frame beta chains. Every CDR3 protein is listed once, alongside the most common genes and DNA of its rows. V and J calls and clone size were set by TCRdb, not the authors. The sample profile shows a few hundred thousand distinct CDR3 sequences; approximately 15% of them were found once. 20% to 25% of the sample belongs to the ten largest clones.

PBMCs were isolated by Ficoll-Paque density gradient centrifugation. This clonotype has more than one count but fewer than ten. No cognate antigen has been identified for it. Base qualities are not at hand, and no much larger clone is one base apart. The sequence links TRBV6-2 or TRBV6-3 to TRBJ1-1; the D gene remains uncertain. The clonotype originates from a man between 18 and 29 years old who had mild COVID-19 (a few samples of this study predate the infection). The sample titles of this study are shuffled in the database, so cell type and time point are left out; the donor was told from shared clones. Sequences were obtained from PBMCs or a T cell subset sorted from them (not recorded which). In nucleotides, the sequence is TGTGCCAGCTGCTACCAGGACGGCGACACTGAAGCTTTCTTT. It specifies CASCYQDGDTEAFF.